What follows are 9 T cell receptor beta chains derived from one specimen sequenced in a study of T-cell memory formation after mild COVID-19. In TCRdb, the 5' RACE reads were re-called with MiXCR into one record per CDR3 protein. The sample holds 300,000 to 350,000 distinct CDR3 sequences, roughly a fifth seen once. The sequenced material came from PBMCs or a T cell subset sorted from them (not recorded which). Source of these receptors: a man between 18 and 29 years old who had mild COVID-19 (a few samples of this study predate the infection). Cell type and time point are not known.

CDR3 residues: CASSLIGGGPQHF. CDR3 sequence (DNA): TGTGCCAGCAGCCTTATAGGGGGAGGGCCCCAGCATTTT. The V call is TRBV7-2, the J call TRBJ1-5; tentative D call: TRBD1 (6 bases). CDR3 length: 13 amino acids. V was clipped by 5 bases and J by 9 bases, with 14 bases between them. Per germline, CDR1 SGHTA and CDR2 FQGNSA.

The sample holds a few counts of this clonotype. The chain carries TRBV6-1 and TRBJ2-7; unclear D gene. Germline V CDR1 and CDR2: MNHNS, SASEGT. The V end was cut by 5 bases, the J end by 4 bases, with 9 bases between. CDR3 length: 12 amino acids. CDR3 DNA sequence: TGTGCCAGCAGTTGGGCTCCTTACGAGCAGTACGTC. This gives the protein CASSWAPYEQYV.

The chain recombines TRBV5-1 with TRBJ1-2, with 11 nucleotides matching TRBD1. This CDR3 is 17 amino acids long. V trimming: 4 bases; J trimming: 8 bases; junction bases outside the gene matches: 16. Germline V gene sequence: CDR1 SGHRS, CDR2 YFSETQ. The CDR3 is CASSPQGQGAKMGGYTF. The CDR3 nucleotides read TGCGCCAGCAGCCCTCAAGGACAGGGGGCGAAGATGGGCGGCTACACCTTC.

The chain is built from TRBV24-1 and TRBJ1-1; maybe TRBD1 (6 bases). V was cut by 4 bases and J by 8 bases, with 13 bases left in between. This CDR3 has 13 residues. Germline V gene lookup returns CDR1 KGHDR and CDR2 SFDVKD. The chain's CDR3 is CATSERDGGEAFF. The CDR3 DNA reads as TGTGCCACCAGTGAACGCGACGGGGGCGAAGCTTTCTTT.

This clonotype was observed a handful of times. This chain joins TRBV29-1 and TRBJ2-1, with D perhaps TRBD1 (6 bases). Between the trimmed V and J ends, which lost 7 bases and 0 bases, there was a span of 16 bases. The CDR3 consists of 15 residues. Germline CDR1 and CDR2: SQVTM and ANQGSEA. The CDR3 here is CSALRGRSSYNEQFF. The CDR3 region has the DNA TGCAGCGCCTTAAGGGGGAGAAGCTCCTACAATGAGCAGTTCTTC.

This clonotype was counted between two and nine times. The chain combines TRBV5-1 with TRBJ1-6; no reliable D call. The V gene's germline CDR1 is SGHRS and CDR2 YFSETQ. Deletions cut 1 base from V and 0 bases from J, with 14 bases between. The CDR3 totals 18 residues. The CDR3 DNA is TGCGCCAGCAGCTTGTACCGTCCGGGAAGCTCCTATAATTCACCCCTCCACTTT. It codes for CASSLYRPGSSYNSPLHF.

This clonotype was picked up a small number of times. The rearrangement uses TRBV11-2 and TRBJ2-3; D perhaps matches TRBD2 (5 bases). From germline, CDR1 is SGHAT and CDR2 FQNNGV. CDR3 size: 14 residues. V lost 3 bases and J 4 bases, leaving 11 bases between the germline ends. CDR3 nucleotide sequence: TGTGCCAGCAGCTTGAGCCTAGCATCAGATACGCAGTATTTT. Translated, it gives CASSLSLASDTQYF.

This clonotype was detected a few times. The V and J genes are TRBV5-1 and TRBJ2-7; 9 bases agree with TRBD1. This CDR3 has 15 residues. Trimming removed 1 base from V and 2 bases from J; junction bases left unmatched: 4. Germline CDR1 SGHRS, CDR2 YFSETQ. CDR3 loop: CASSLMTGGAYEQYV. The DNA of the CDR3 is TGCGCCAGCAGCTTGATGACAGGGGGGGCCTACGAGCAGTACGTC.

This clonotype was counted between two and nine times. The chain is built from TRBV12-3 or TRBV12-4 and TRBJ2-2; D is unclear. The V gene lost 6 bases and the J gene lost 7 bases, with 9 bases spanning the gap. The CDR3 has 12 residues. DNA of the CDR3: TGTGCCAGCAGCGCCCTGAACGGGGAGCTGTTTTTT. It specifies CASSALNGELFF.